Listed here are 23 T cell receptor beta chains from one sample, sequenced in a study of human T cells and chemical hapten exposure. Time point noted: patch test 3, about 24 weeks after DPC sensitization. Regarding treatment: therapeutic diphenylcyclopropenone sensitization with weekly scalp DPC. TCRdb reprocessed the RACE reads via MiXCR and lists one record per CDR3 protein. The sample contains some 180,000 distinct CDR3 sequences, about 25% of which appear only once. The sample consisted of whole blood, taken in connection with sensitization to the hapten diphenylcyclopropenone (DPC). The source is a woman in her thirties or forties with alopecia areata. Some clones in this sample may be carry-over from other donors' samples.

A single count supports this clonotype. The chain couples TRBV20-1 to TRBJ2-1; 11 bases map to TRBD2. Unmatched junction bases numbered 1, after V lost 2 bases and J lost 4 bases. This CDR3 has 14 amino acids. The germline CDR1 and CDR2 sequences are DFQATT and SNEGSKA (reference sequence). This CDR3 is CSARLAGGYNEQFF. CDR3 coding DNA: TGCAGTGCTAGACTAGCGGGAGGATACAATGAGCAGTTCTTC.

This sequence joins TRBV11-1 and TRBJ2-7, with TRBD1 matching 7 bases. J was trimmed by 6 bases and V by 4 bases; bases with no gene match: 9. There are 14 residues in the CDR3. Germline V gene sequence: CDR1 SGHAT, CDR2 FQDESV (reference sequence). CDR3 in DNA: TGTGCCAGCAGCTCCGCCGAGACAGGGCGCGAGCAGTACTTC. Protein: CASSSAETGREQYF.

The table lists this clonotype with many counts. The chain uses TRBV10-2 and TRBJ2-7; 9 nucleotides align to TRBD2. Germline V gene data show CDR1 as WSHSY and CDR2 as SAAADI. The CDR3 has 14 amino acids. Trimming at V came to 8 bases and at J to 1 base, leaving 6 bases not matched to a gene. CDR3 sequence (DNA): TGCGCCAGCCAGACGGCGGGAGGGTCCTACGAGCAGTACTTC. Translated: CASQTAGGSYEQYF.

This clonotype was found a few times. The V call is TRBV4-2, the J call TRBJ2-7; D call uncertain. The ends were cut back, 2 bases at V and 6 bases at J, with 14 bases in the middle. CDR3 length: 14 amino acids. In germline, CDR1 is LGHNA, CDR2 YNFKEQ. CDR3 in DNA: TGTGCCAGCAGCCAACGTACAGATTCCCTCGAGCAGTACTTC. Translated, it gives CASSQRTDSLEQYF.

This clonotype was observed a few times. The junction departs from the called germline gene at one end, perhaps through a read error. The rearrangement uses TRBV6-2 or TRBV6-3 and TRBJ2-3; the match to TRBD1 covers 7 bases. This CDR3 contains 15 residues. The germline V gene has CDR1 MNHEY and CDR2 SVGEGT. Here the CDR3 reads CASTYQGQGTDTQYF. Here the CDR3 DNA reads TGTGCCAGCACTTACCAAGGACAGGGCACAGATACGCAGTATTTT.

The sample holds a few counts of this clonotype. The CDR3 DNA is TGCAGCGCCGCACCGGGGGGAGGGACTGAAGCTTTCTTT. It codes for CSAAPGGGTEAFF. The rearrangement links TRBV29-1 to TRBJ1-1; tentative D call: TRBD1 (5 bases). V was cut by 7 bases and J by 5 bases, with 17 bases left in between. The CDR3 runs to 13 residues. Per the germline V gene, CDR1 is SQVTM and CDR2 is ANQGSEA. Looking up the rest from reference TRBV29-1 and TRBJ1-1 gives the full variable domain: SAVISQKPSRDICQRGTSLTIQCQVDSQVTMMFWYRQQPGQSLTLIATANQGSEATYESGFVIDKFPISRPNLTFSTLTVSNMSPEDSSIYLCSAAPGGGTEAFFGQGTRLTVV.

Here the CDR3 DNA reads TGTGCCAGCAGTTACGGTAGATTAGGGACAGGCGGTGGCTACACCTTC. It specifies CASSYGRLGTGGGYTF. The chain is built from TRBV6-5 and TRBJ1-2; 8 bases agree with TRBD1. The CDR3 totals 16 residues. V shed 2 bases and J 7 bases; nucleotides not matched to a gene: 12. Germline V gives CDR1 MNHEY, CDR2 SVGAGI.

This chain links TRBV3-1 with TRBJ1-2; D is perhaps TRBD1 (5 bases). The CDR3 has 13 residues. V was trimmed by 3 bases and J by 6 bases, leaving 11 bases between them. Germline V lookup: CDR1 LGHDT, CDR2 YNNKEL (reference sequence). The CDR3 DNA reads TGTGCCAGCAGCCATAGCAGGGCGGATGGCTACACCTTC. This encodes CASSHSRADGYTF.

In this sample, this clonotype turned up a few times. The DNA for the CDR3 is TGCAGTGCTAGAGTGGGGGGCAGGGAGGCAAATGAGCAGTTCTTC. It encodes CSARVGGREANEQFF. J is TRBJ2-1 and V is TRBV20-1; either TRBD1 or TRBD2 may supply D (6 bases each). The CDR3 is 15 amino acids. The germline gives CDR1 DFQATT, CDR2 SNEGSKA (reference sequence). V lost 1 base, J lost 7 bases, and 17 bases lay in between.

This chain joins TRBV12-3 or TRBV12-4 and TRBJ2-1; D is ambiguous. V was shortened by 5 bases and J by 0 bases, with 8 bases between the two germline ends. CDR3 length equals 14 residues. The CDR3 loop reads CASSEFDSYNEQFF. Written as DNA, the CDR3 is TGTGCCAGCAGTGAGTTCGACTCCTACAATGAGCAGTTCTTC.

This clonotype has just one count. The chain employs TRBV9 and TRBJ2-3; D not certain. The ends were cut back, 4 bases at V and 1 base at J, with 13 bases in the middle. The CDR3 has 15 amino acids. Germline CDR1 is SGDLS and CDR2 is YYNGEE. The CDR3 DNA reads TGTGCCAGCAGCCCCCAGAGCCGTGGCACAGATACGCAGTATTTT. This translates into CASSPQSRGTDTQYF.

V and J are TRBV6-2 or TRBV6-3 and TRBJ2-6; D gene uncertain. V was clipped by 5 bases and J by 0 bases, with 11 bases between them. This CDR3 is built from 16 residues. Germline V gene lookup returns CDR1 MNHEY and CDR2 SVGEGT. The CDR3 protein is CASSPTLSSGANVLTF. The CDR3 DNA reads TGTGCCAGCAGTCCTACTTTGAGCTCTGGGGCCAACGTCCTGACTTTC.

This clonotype has just a few counts. The chain combines TRBV20-1 with TRBJ2-3, with TRBD2 matching over 12 bases. J lost 5 bases, V lost 2 bases, and 11 bases had no gene match. There are 17 residues in the CDR3. Germline V gene sequence: CDR1 DFQATT, CDR2 SNEGSKA (reference sequence). CDR3 protein: CSARILAGGPFGDTQYF. CDR3 nucleotide sequence: TGCAGTGCTAGAATTCTAGCGGGAGGGCCCTTCGGAGATACGCAGTATTTT.

J is TRBJ2-3 and V is TRBV6-2 or TRBV6-3, with TRBD2 as a possible D gene (6 bases). Germline-derived CDR1 and CDR2 are MNHEY and SVGEGT. V was pared by 5 bases and J by 2 bases, with 14 bases between. The CDR3 sequence is 15 residues long. This CDR3 is CASSRLVSYTDTQYF. In DNA, the CDR3 is TGTGCCAGCAGTCGACTAGTGTCCTACACAGATACGCAGTATTTT.

The chain is built from TRBV6-5 and TRBJ1-3, with D perhaps matching TRBD1 (5 bases). The CDR3 is 16 residues long. Germline V gene data show CDR1 as MNHEY and CDR2 as SVGAGI. The V gene lost 1 base and the J gene lost 2 bases, with 12 bases spanning the gap. The CDR3 loop reads CASSYWGGGPGNTIYF. The DNA for the CDR3 is TGTGCCAGCAGTTACTGGGGTGGGGGTCCTGGAAACACCATATATTTT.

In its sample, this clonotype was seen many times. This chain connects TRBV7-2 to TRBJ2-4; D is uncertain. Germline CDR1 and CDR2: SGHTA and FQGNSA. The ends were cut back, 4 bases at V and 2 bases at J, with 12 bases in the middle. The length of the CDR3 is 15 residues. The CDR3: CASSSPVAPKNIQYF. CDR3 coding DNA: TGTGCCAGCAGCTCCCCCGTTGCACCCAAAAACATTCAGTACTTC.

The V and J genes are TRBV29-1 and TRBJ2-5; D perhaps matches TRBD1 (6 bases). Trimming cost V 3 bases and J 1 base, with 9 bases left between them. In germline, CDR1 is SQVTM, CDR2 ANQGSEA. There are 13 residues in the CDR3. The CDR3 DNA follows: TGCAGCGTTGATAGGGACATCCAAGAGACCCAGTACTTC. Protein sequence: CSVDRDIQETQYF.

The chain carries TRBV20-1 and TRBJ2-3; 8 bases map to TRBD1. With V trimmed by 4 bases and J by 0 bases, 6 bases remained unmatched. CDR1 and CDR2 (germline): DFQATT, SNEGSKA (reference sequence). This CDR3 comprises 15 residues. This CDR3 reads CSAIPGGRSTDTQYF. CDR3 DNA: TGCAGTGCTATCCCAGGGGGCCGTAGCACAGATACGCAGTATTTT.

This clonotype was recorded a few times. The chain has TRBV6-5 and TRBJ1-6; a possible D gene is TRBD1 (5 bases). The CDR3 contains 13 residues. Germline V CDR1 and CDR2: MNHEY, SVGAGI. The germline V and J ends were trimmed by 6 bases and 9 bases, with 12 bases remaining between them. CDR3 in DNA: TGTGCCAGCAGAACGACAGTGGTTTCACCCCTCCACTTT. It specifies CASRTTVVSPLHF.

This clonotype has just a few counts. The chain employs TRBV20-1 and TRBJ1-4; unclear D gene. Germline V gene lookup returns CDR1 DFQATT and CDR2 SNEGSKA (reference sequence). Between the trimmed V and J ends, which lost 0 bases and 1 base, there was a span of 12 bases. This CDR3 has 16 residues. As DNA, the CDR3 is TGCAGTGCTAGAGATGCCCCGGGTGTAACTAATGAAAAACTGTTTTTT. It is translated as CSARDAPGVTNEKLFF.

This rearrangement joins TRBV2 to TRBJ2-3; TRBD2 might be the D (6 bases). The CDR3 contains 15 residues. The V end was cut by 4 bases, the J end by 3 bases, with 14 bases between. CDR1 and CDR2 (germline): SNHLY, FYNNEI. CDR3 sequence reads: CASSGGLATTDTQYF. The CDR3 nucleotides are TGTGCCAGCAGTGGCGGCCTAGCGACTACAGATACGCAGTATTTT.

V is TRBV29-1 and J is TRBJ2-1, with 7 bases aligning to TRBD2. Germline V gene data show CDR1 as SQVTM and CDR2 as ANQGSEA. J gave up 9 bases and V 6 bases, and 11 bases lay outside the gene matches. The CDR3 length is 13 residues. CDR3 protein: CSVAGLVTGEQFF. In DNA, the CDR3 is TGCAGCGTCGCTGGACTAGTAACGGGTGAGCAGTTCTTC.

This clonotype was detected only a few times. This chain connects TRBV28 to TRBJ2-1; D possibly uses TRBD1 or TRBD2 (5 bases each). V lost 3 bases to trimming and J lost 7 bases, with 16 bases between them. CDR1 and CDR2 from the germline V gene are MDHEN and SYDVKM. The CDR3 sequence is 15 residues long. For the CDR3, the DNA is TGTGCCAGCAGTTTGAGGGGCTTCTTGGTAAATGAGCAGTTCTTC. Encoded protein: CASSLRGFLVNEQFF.